These 17 T cell receptor beta chains came from one sample sequenced in a study of blood T cells in healthy people across ages. Together with a sample-barcoded 5' primer, a J-beta primer mix was included in a second PCR lasting 7 to 11 cycles. MiXCR, run by TCRdb on the 5' RACE reads, gives a single entry per CDR3 protein. The sample lists about 1,500,000 distinct CDR3 sequences, about 28% occurring once. The sequenced material came from blood. The receptors were gathered from a woman in her thirties in good health.

This clonotype has a handful of counts. V usage is TRBV6-6 and J usage is TRBJ2-1; 7 nucleotides agree with TRBD1. With V trimmed by 1 base and J by 5 bases, 8 bases remained unmatched. Germline V gives CDR1 MNHNY, CDR2 SVGAGI (reference sequence). This CDR3 comprises 16 residues. The CDR3 spells CASSYFTGVGDNEQFF. DNA of the CDR3: TGTGCCAGCAGTTACTTCACAGGGGTAGGAGACAATGAGCAGTTCTTC.

V usage is TRBV18 and J usage is TRBJ2-5; weak D call: TRBD2 (5 bases). CDR1 and CDR2 (germline): KGHSH, LQKENI. The CDR3 is 15 residues long. The V and J ends lost 6 bases and 2 bases respectively, with 16 bases between them. The CDR3 spells CASSALTSGQETQYF. The CDR3 nucleotides read TGTGCCAGCTCCGCCCTAACGTCGGGGCAAGAGACCCAGTACTTC.

The chain links TRBV12-3 or TRBV12-4 to TRBJ1-6, with 10 bases matching TRBD1. J gave up 7 bases and V 7 bases, and 13 bases lay outside the gene matches. CDR3 length equals 17 residues. CDR3 sequence: CASTIFGGTGANSPLHF. CDR3 bases: TGTGCCAGCACCATCTTTGGAGGGACAGGGGCCAATTCACCCCTCCACTTT.

This clonotype occurred many times. The chain couples TRBV7-2 to TRBJ2-7, with TRBD2 matching over 11 bases. This CDR3 is 13 amino acids long. The junction had 5 bases not matched to a gene; V was cut back by 8 bases and J by 5 bases. CDR1 and CDR2 from the germline V gene are SGHTA and FQGNSA. The CDR3 loop is CASGTSGANEQYF. The CDR3 DNA reads TGTGCCAGCGGGACTAGCGGCGCCAACGAGCAGTACTTC.

The chain couples TRBV3-1 to TRBJ1-4; no firm D call. This CDR3 contains 12 residues. Trimming cost V 2 bases and J 4 bases, with 2 bases left between them. Germline lookup yields CDR1 LGHDT and CDR2 YNNKEL (reference sequence). The chain's CDR3 is CASSQLNEKLFF. The CDR3 DNA follows: TGTGCCAGCAGCCAACTTAATGAAAAACTGTTTTTT. Filled out from reference TRBV3-1 and TRBJ1-4, the complete variable domain reads DTAVSQTPKYLVTQMGNDKSIKCEQNLGHDTMYWYKQDSKKFLKIMFSYNNKELIINETVPNRFSPKSPDKAHLNLHINSLELGDSAVYFCASSQLNEKLFFGSGTQLSVL.

This clonotype was detected a few times. This chain connects TRBV5-1 to TRBJ2-1; D tentatively fits TRBD1 or TRBD2 (5 bases each). V lost 1 base and J lost 4, with 15 bases in between. Germline V lookup: CDR1 SGHRS, CDR2 YFSETQ. The CDR3 is 16 amino acids. CDR3 residues: CASSLSLGWGYNEQFF. The DNA of the CDR3 is TGCGCCAGCAGCTTGTCCCTAGGCTGGGGGTACAATGAGCAGTTCTTC.

This clonotype was seen repeatedly, ten times or more. The chain couples TRBV27 to TRBJ1-6; D might be TRBD1 (5 bases). The CDR3 consists of 16 residues. Per germline, CDR1 MNHEY and CDR2 SMNVEV (reference sequence). Trimming cost V 6 bases and J 5 bases, with 17 bases left between them. CDR3 DNA sequence: TGTGCCAGCAGATTCAGGGCGGCTGGAAATAATTCACCCCTCCACTTT. It translates to CASRFRAAGNNSPLHF.

This clonotype occurred a few times. This sequence joins TRBV20-1 and TRBJ1-5; D unresolved. The length of the CDR3 is 15 residues. The V and J ends lost 0 bases and 2 bases respectively, with 11 bases between them. Germline assignment: CDR1 DFQATT and CDR2 SNEGSKA (reference sequence). The CDR3 spells CSARDPGRGNQPQHF. The CDR3 nucleotides are TGCAGTGCTAGAGATCCGGGGAGAGGCAATCAGCCCCAGCATTTT.

This rearrangement joins TRBV3-1 to TRBJ2-3, with D tentatively TRBD2 (5 bases). The length of the CDR3 is 15 residues. Trimming shortened V by 0 bases and J by 5 bases, and 12 bases separated the two germline ends. CDR1 and CDR2 from the germline V gene are LGHDT and YNNKEL (reference sequence). CDR3: CASSQERLARDTQYF. In DNA, the CDR3 is TGTGCCAGCAGCCAAGAGCGGCTAGCACGAGATACGCAGTATTTT.

This clonotype was observed a handful of times. V gene TRBV20-1 combines with J gene TRBJ2-4; 8 bases agree with TRBD2. The end of the DNA fits TRBJ2-7 better, so the J call may be wrong. CDR1 and CDR2 (germline): DFQATT, SNEGSKA (reference sequence). There are 13 residues in the CDR3. The CDR3 DNA reads TGCAGTGCTAGAGCGGGAGGGGTCTACGAGCAGTACTTC. As protein: CSARAGGVYEQYF.

The chain has TRBV2 and TRBJ1-1, with D possibly matching TRBD1 (5 bases). Trimming pared 1 base from V and 0 bases from J, leaving 15 bases between. Germline CDR1 and CDR2: SNHLY and FYNNEI. This CDR3 spans 17 amino acids. The CDR3 nucleotides are TGTGCCAGCAGTGAAGAGGGGCAGGGAGTTATGAACACTGAAGCTTTCTTT. Its translation is CASSEEGQGVMNTEAFF.

The gene calls are TRBV5-1 and TRBJ1-1; D is possibly TRBD1 (6 bases). The CDR3 is made up of 15 amino acids. Trimming removed 5 bases from V and 4 bases from J, with 18 bases in between. Germline-derived CDR1 and CDR2 are SGHRS and YFSETQ. This chain's CDR3 is CASSSPLQGVTEAFF. For the CDR3, the DNA is TGCGCCAGCAGTTCCCCCTTACAGGGCGTCACTGAAGCTTTCTTT.

Ten or more counts support this clonotype. The chain recombines TRBV3-1 with TRBJ2-7; no reliable D call. The length of the CDR3 is 14 residues. Trimming pared 4 bases from V and 0 bases from J, leaving 10 bases between. In germline, CDR1 is LGHDT, CDR2 YNNKEL (reference sequence). CDR3: CASSRKIDSYEQYF. CDR3 nucleotides: TGTGCCAGCAGCCGCAAAATCGACTCCTACGAGCAGTACTTC.

This chain links TRBV5-1 with TRBJ2-1, with 8 bases lining up with TRBD2. The germline V gene encodes CDR1 SGHRS and CDR2 YFSETQ. J lost 4 bases, V lost 0 bases, and 3 bases had no gene match. This CDR3 has 15 amino acids. CDR3 amino acids: CASSLGGGQYNEQFF. The CDR3, as DNA: TGCGCCAGCAGCTTGGGCGGGGGGCAGTACAATGAGCAGTTCTTC.

The chain combines TRBV7-2 with TRBJ2-1; 13 positions match TRBD2. The CDR3 loop spans 15 amino acids. V was pared by 1 base and J by 9 bases, with 3 bases of the junction left unmatched. Germline lookup yields CDR1 SGHTA and CDR2 FQGNSA. The CDR3 sequence is CASSLGTSGRFEQFF. CDR3 sequence (DNA): TGTGCCAGCAGCTTAGGGACTAGCGGGAGATTTGAGCAGTTCTTC.

The J gene is TRBJ2-7, the V gene TRBV6-5, with TRBD2 identical over 13 bases. Germline V lookup: CDR1 MNHEY, CDR2 SVGAGI. V trimming: 0 bases; J trimming: 5 bases; junction bases outside the gene matches: 13. The CDR3 contains 19 residues. The CDR3 reads CASSYSMPGLAGERDEQYF. CDR3 coding DNA: TGTGCCAGCAGTTACTCGATGCCCGGACTAGCGGGGGAACGGGACGAGCAGTACTTC.

The CDR3 is CSVGGLTNEKLFF. As DNA, the CDR3 is TGCAGCGTTGGGGGACTGACAAATGAAAAACTGTTTTTT. The J gene is TRBJ1-4, the V gene TRBV29-1, with a possible D match to TRBD1 (5 bases). Trimming took 4 bases from V and 5 from J, leaving 11 bases between them. The CDR3 is 13 residues long. Germline V gene data show CDR1 as SQVTM and CDR2 as ANQGSEA.